This T cell receptor (beta chain) was found in a study of neurological immune-mediated disorders. This clonotype has ten or more counts. A junction end diverges from the germline sequence, so it may reflect a read error. Time point in this sample: longitudinal time-point 1 (baseline). The CDR3 sequence is 15 residues long. TCRdb used MiXCR to reprocess the 5' RACE reads, holding one entry per CDR3 protein. In the table there are tens of thousands of distinct CDR3 sequences, less than 3.5% of which are singletons. This clonotype was obtained from a woman aged 55-70 years with multiple sclerosis. The sequenced sample consisted of PBMCs. V gene TRBV12-3 or TRBV12-4 combines with J gene TRBJ1-1; 9 bases match TRBD1. The CDR3 here is CASRLGPGQGLEAFF. DNA of the CDR3: TGTGCCAGCAGGTTAGGACCGGGACAGGGTCTCGAAGCTTTCTTT.